Listed here are 4 T cell receptor beta chains from one sample, sequenced in a study of T cells in women clearing cervical HPV infection (dated by TCRdb to 2016 to 2019). The library was prepared using the immunoSEQ multiplex PCR assay. In its TCRdb copy, this immuneACCESS table keeps in-frame sequences only and misses some clones. Where compared with another copy, unresolved V genes explain less than half of these, and the others have no known cause. The data table for this sample lists some 40,000 clones. The top ten constitute around 1.3% of the sample. Specimen: blood buffy coat. The receptors stem from a woman aged 18-70 years with a cervical HPV16 infection that either progressed to CIN3+ or cleared (not recorded which).

In the case of this clone: The missing CDR3 end, 3 residues past where the read stops, is filled in from the germline J gene. The chain employs TRBV19 and TRBJ2-3, with 10 bases fitting TRBD2. This CDR3 region has 16 residues. Germline loops: CDR1 LNHDA, CDR2 SQIVND (reference sequence). Trimming removed 7 bases from V and 4 bases from J; junction bases left unmatched: 11. This chain's CDR3 is CASTMSSGGRADTQYF. CDR3 DNA (partial): TGTGCCAGTACCATGAGTAGCGGGGGGAGGGCAGATACG.

Regarding this clone: The CDR3 goes on 3 residues after the read ends, and that part is filled in from the germline J gene. This chain uses TRBV7-2 with TRBJ1-1, with a possible D match to TRBD1 (5 bases). The CDR3 totals 15 residues. Trimming shortened V by 7 bases and J by 1 base, and 16 bases separated the two germline ends. From germline, CDR1 is SGHTA and CDR2 FQGNSA. The CDR3: CASTLRALKNTEAFF. CDR3 bases read: TGTGCCAGCACCCTCAGGGCCCTTAAGAACACTGAA.

Concerning this clone itself: The CDR3 goes on 3 residues after the read ends, and that part is filled in from the germline J gene. The V and J genes are TRBV7-2 and TRBJ1-1; D may be TRBD1 (5 bases). Trimming took off 0 bases at V and 1 base at J, with 9 bases between the two ends. Germline-derived CDR1 and CDR2 are SGHTA and FQGNSA. The CDR3 is 15 residues long. The CDR3 protein is CASSLARTKNTEAFF. CDR3 bases read: TGTGCCAGCAGCTTAGCCCGGACAAAGAACACTGAA.

About this clone: The read falls 3 residues short of the CDR3 end, and the missing part is taken from the germline J gene. This chain links TRBV20-1 with TRBJ2-3, with 10 bases lining up with TRBD2. The CDR3 runs to 19 residues. Germline V gene data show CDR1 as DFQATT and CDR2 as SNEGSKA (reference sequence). This CDR3 reads CSARPRGLARRPSGETQYF. The DNA read from the CDR3 is TGCAGTGCTAGACCTCGGGGACTAGCGCGACGACCGAGTGGGGAGACG.